This TCR beta chain was found in a study of T cell repertoires in cytomegalovirus infection. From the reads, TCRdb called clonotypes with MiXCR, one entry per CDR3 protein. Of more than 650,000 distinct CDR3 sequences in the sample, roughly 35% are singletons; the top ten hold 2.5% to 3.5%. J was trimmed by 3 bases and V by 0 bases; bases with no gene match: 7. This CDR3 spans 16 amino acids. The germline V gene encodes CDR1 LGHNA and CDR2 YNFKEQ. This chain uses TRBV4-2 with TRBJ1-1, with 7 bases identical to TRBD1. The sample taken for sequencing was PBMCs. The sequence was obtained from a human donor in good health (CMV status not recorded). Some clones in this sample may be carry-over from other donors' samples. The CDR3 spells CASSQEEGRGDTEAFF. The DNA of the CDR3 is TGTGCCAGCAGCCAAGAGGAGGGCAGGGGGGACACTGAAGCTTTCTTT.